These T cell receptor beta chains were read from a single sample in a study of metastatic and nonmetastatic thyroid tumors. TCRdb re-called the PCR reads via MiXCR. The sample has tens of thousands of clones; approximately 20% are singletons. Material for sequencing was blood. Receptors were obtained from a female donor with papillary thyroid cancer or a benign thyroid nodule (not recorded which). Some clones in this sample may be carry-over from other donors' samples. Each CDR3 is given with its conserved first and last residue. The D gene is left open where the match is weak. Not every row has a clone size; where given, it reads once, few, many or a size class.

>TRBJ2-3|.|TRBV12-3/TRBV12-4|few
TGTGGCAGCAGTTTTCATGATACGCAGTATTTT
CGSSFHDTQYF
>TRBJ2-1|TRBD2|TRBV28|many
TGTGCCAGCAGGGTCGGACTAGCCATAGACAATGAGCAGTTCTTC
CASRVGLAIDNEQFF
>TRBJ1-3|.|TRBV5-4|.
TGTGCCAGAAGCTTTCCGGACAGCTCTGGAAACACCATATATTTT
CARSFPDSSGNTIYF
>TRBJ2-1|TRBD2|TRBV28|many
TGTGCCAGCAGGGTAGCGGGAGGGCCCGGTTACAATGAGCAGTTCTTC
CASRVAGGPGYNEQFF
>TRBJ2-1|.|TRBV3-1|many
TGTGCCAGCACCCCGGAGGACGCCTACAATGAGCAGTTCTTC
CASTPEDAYNEQFF
>TRBJ2-3|.|TRBV5-5|many
TGTGCCAGCAGCTGGAGGGTGGGAGATACGCAGTATTTT
CASSWRVGDTQYF
>TRBJ1-2|TRBD1|TRBV7-2|.
TGTGCCAGCAGCCCCGGGACAGGCTTAAGGGGCGGCTTCACCTTC
CASSPGTGLRGGFTF
>TRBJ2-2|TRBD1|TRBV7-6|many
TGTGCCAGCAGCTACCGACAGGGGGATACGAACACCGGGGAGCTGTTTTTT
CASSYRQGDTNTGELFF
>TRBJ2-1|.|TRBV7-9|many
TGTGCCAGCAGCAACCTCTGGGGGCCCCAAGCCTACAATGAGCAGTTCTTC
CASSNLWGPQAYNEQFF
>TRBJ2-2|TRBD1|TRBV24-1|many
TGTGCCACCAGTGGGGACAGGCCTAACACCGGGGAGCTGTTTTTT
CATSGDRPNTGELFF
>TRBJ1-2|TRBD1|TRBV2|.
TGTGCCAGCAGTCCCGGGACAGCCGTTTACTATGGCTACACCTTC
CASSPGTAVYYGYTF
>TRBJ1-2|.|TRBV27|.
TGTGCCAGCAGTTTCGGGGGAGCCTATGGCTACACCTTC
CASSFGGAYGYTF
>TRBJ2-7|.|TRBV7-9|many
TGTGCCAGCAGCTTAGCGACCTACGAGCAGTACTTC
CASSLATYEQYF
>TRBJ1-5|.|TRBV20-1|many
TGCAGTGCTAGAGACCAGGGCGGGGATCAGCCCCAGCATTTT
CSARDQGGDQPQHF